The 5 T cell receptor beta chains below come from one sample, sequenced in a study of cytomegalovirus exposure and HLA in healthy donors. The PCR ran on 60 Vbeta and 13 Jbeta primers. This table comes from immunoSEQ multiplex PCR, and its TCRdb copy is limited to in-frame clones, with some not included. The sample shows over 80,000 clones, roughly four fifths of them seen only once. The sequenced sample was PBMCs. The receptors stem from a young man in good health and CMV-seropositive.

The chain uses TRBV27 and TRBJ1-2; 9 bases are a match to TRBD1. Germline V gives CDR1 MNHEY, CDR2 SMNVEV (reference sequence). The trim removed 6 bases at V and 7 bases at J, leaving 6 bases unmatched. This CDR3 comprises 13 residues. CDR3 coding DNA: TGTGCCAGCAGCGGACAGGGGATGTTTGGCTACACCTTC. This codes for CASSGQGMFGYTF.

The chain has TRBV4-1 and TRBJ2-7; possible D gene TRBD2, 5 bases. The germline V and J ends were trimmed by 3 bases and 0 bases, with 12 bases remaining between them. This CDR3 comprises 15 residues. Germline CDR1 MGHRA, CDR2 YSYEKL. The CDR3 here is CASSQAAVNSYEQYF. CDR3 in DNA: TGCGCCAGCAGCCAGGCAGCGGTTAACTCCTACGAGCAGTACTTC.

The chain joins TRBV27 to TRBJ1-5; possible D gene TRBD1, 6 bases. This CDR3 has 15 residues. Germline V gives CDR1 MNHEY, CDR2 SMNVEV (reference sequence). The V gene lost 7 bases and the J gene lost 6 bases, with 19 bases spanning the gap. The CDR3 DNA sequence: TGTGCCAGCAAGTCGGCGGGGGGGCTCGGTCAGCCCCAGCATTTT. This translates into CASKSAGGLGQPQHF.

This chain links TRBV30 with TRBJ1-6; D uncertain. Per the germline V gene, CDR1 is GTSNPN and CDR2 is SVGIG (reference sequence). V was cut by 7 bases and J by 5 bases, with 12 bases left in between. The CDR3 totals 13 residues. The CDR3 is CASRGSDNSPLHF. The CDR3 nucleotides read TGTGCCTCCCGTGGAAGCGATAATTCACCCCTCCACTTT.

CDR3 protein: CASSLTSTGITYGYTF. The CDR3 region has the DNA TGTGCCAGCAGCTTAACTTCGACAGGGATCACCTATGGCTACACCTTC. The chain combines TRBV7-2 with TRBJ1-2, with TRBD1 identical over 7 bases. V gave up 2 bases and J gave up 4 bases; unmatched junction bases: 10. Germline V gene data show CDR1 as SGHTA and CDR2 as FQGNSA. The CDR3 is 16 amino acids.